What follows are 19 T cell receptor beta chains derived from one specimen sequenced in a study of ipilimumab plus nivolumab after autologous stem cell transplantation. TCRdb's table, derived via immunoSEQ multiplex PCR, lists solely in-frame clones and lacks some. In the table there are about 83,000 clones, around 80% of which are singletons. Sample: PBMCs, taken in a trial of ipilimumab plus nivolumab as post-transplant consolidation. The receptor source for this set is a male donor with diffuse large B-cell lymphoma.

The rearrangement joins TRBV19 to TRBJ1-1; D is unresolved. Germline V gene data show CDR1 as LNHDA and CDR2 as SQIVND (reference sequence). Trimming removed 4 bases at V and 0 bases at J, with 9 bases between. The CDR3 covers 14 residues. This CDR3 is CASSTREVNTEAFF. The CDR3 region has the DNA TGTGCCAGTAGTACCCGGGAGGTGAACACTGAAGCTTTCTTT.

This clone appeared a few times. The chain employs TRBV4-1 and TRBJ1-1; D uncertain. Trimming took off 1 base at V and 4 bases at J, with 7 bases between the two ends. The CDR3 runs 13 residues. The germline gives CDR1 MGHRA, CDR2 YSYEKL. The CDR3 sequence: CASSQVEVTEAFF. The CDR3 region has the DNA TGCGCCAGCAGCCAAGTCGAGGTCACTGAAGCTTTCTTT.

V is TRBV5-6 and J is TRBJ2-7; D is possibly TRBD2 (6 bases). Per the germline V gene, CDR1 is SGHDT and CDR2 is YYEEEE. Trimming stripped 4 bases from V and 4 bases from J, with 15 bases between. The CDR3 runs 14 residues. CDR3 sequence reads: CASSRGWSAYEQYF. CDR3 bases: TGTGCCAGCAGCCGGGGGTGGTCGGCGTACGAGCAGTACTTC.

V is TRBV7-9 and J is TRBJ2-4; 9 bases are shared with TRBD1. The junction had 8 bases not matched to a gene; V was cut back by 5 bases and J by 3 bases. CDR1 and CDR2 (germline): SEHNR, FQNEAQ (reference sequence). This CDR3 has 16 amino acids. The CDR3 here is CASSRPGQGGKNIQYF. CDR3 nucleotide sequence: TGTGCCAGCAGCCGACCGGGACAGGGTGGCAAAAACATTCAGTACTTC.

Written as DNA, the CDR3 is TGTGCCAGCAGTGCATTTCAGGGGATTCATGGAAACACCATATATTTT. Amino acid sequence: CASSAFQGIHGNTIYF. The chain has TRBV28 and TRBJ1-3; TRBD1 is a possible D gene (6 bases). Trimming removed 5 bases from V and 3 bases from J, with 17 bases in between. From germline, CDR1 is MDHEN and CDR2 SYDVKM. There are 16 residues in the CDR3.

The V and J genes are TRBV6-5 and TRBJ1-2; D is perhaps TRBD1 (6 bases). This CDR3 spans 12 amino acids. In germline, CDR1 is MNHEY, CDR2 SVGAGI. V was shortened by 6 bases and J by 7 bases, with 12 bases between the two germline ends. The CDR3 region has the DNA TGTGCCAGCAGCCGGGGGGGGCTTGGCTACACCTTC. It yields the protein CASSRGGLGYTF.

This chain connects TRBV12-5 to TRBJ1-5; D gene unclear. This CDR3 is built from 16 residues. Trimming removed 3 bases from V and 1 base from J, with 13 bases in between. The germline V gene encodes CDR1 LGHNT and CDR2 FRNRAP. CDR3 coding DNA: TGTGCTAGTGGTTTCGATTACGGGTCGAGCAATCAGCCCCAGCATTTT. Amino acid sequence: CASGFDYGSSNQPQHF.

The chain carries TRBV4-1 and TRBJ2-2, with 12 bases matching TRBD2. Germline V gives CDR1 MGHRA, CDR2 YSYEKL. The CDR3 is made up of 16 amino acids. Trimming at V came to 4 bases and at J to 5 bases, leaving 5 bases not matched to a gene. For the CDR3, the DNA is TGCGCCAGCAGCCCAGGACTAGCGGGGAGGACCGGGGAGCTGTTTTTT. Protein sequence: CASSPGLAGRTGELFF.

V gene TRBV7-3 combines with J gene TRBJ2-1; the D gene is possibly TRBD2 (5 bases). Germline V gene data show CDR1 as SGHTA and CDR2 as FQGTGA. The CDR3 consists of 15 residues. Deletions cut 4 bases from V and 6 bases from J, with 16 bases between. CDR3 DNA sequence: TGTGCCAGCAGCTCCCCCTCCCCCCGGGGCAATGAGCAGTTCTTC. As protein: CASSSPSPRGNEQFF.

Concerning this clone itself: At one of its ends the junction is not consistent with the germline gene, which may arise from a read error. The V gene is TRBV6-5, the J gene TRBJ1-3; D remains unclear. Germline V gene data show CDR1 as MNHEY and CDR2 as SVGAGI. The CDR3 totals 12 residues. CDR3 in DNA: TGTGCCATCAGTGAGGCTGGAAACACCATATATTTT. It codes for CAISEAGNTIYF.

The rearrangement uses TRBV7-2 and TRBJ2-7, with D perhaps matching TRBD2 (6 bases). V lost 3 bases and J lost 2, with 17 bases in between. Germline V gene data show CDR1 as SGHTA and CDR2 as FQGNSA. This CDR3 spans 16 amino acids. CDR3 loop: CASSFKWPPGAYEQYF. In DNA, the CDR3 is TGTGCCAGCAGCTTTAAATGGCCCCCGGGAGCCTACGAGCAGTACTTC. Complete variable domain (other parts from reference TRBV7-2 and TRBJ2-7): GAGVSQSPSNKVTEKGKDVELRCDPISGHTALYWYRQSLGQGLEFLIYFQGNSAPDKSGLPSDRFSAERTGGSVSTLTIQRTQQEDSAVYLCASSFKWPPGAYEQYFGPGTRLTVT.

This CDR3 reads CASSQGQGAYNQPQHF. The CDR3, as DNA: TGTGCCAGCAGTCAGGGACAGGGGGCCTACAATCAGCCCCAGCATTTT. The V gene is TRBV27, the J gene TRBJ1-5, with 12 bases matching TRBD1. The J segment lost 3 bases and the V segment lost 5 bases, leaving 5 bases of the junction unmatched. This CDR3 contains 16 residues. Germline V lookup: CDR1 MNHEY, CDR2 SMNVEV (reference sequence).

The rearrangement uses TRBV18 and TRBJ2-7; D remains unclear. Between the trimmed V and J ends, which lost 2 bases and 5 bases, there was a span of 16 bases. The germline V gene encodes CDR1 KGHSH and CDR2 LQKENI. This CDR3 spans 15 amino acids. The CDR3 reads CASSPILSSKDEQYF. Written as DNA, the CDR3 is TGTGCCAGCTCACCAATCTTATCTAGTAAGGACGAGCAGTACTTC.

This chain's CDR3 is CASSLTRNTEAFF. CDR3 nucleotides: TGTGCCAGCAGCTTAACTAGGAACACTGAAGCTTTCTTT. The chain uses TRBV11-3 and TRBJ1-1, with D unresolved. Germline CDR1 is SGHNT and CDR2 is YENEEA. The V gene lost 2 bases and the J gene lost 1 base, with 5 bases spanning the gap. The CDR3 is made up of 13 amino acids.

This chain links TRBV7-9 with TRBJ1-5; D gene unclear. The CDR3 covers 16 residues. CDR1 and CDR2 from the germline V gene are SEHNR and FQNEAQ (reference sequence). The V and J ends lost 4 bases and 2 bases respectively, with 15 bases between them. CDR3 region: CASSSQFNGGNQPQHF. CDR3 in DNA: TGTGCCAGCAGCTCCCAATTCAACGGGGGCAATCAGCCCCAGCATTTT.

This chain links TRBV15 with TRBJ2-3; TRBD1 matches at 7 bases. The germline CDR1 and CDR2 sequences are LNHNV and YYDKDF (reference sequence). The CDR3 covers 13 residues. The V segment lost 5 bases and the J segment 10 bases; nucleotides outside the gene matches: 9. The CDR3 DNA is TGTGCCACCAGCGCCTCGACAGGGAAGGCGCAGTATTTT. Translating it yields CATSASTGKAQYF.

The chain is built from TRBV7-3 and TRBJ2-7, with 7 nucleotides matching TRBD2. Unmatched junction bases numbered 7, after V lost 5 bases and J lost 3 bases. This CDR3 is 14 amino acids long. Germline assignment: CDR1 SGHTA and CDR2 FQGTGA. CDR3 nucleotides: TGTGCCAGCAGCATCCCGGGGGGAATCTACGAGCAGTACTTC. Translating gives CASSIPGGIYEQYF. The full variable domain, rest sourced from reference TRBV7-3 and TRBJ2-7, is GAGVSQTPSNKVTEKGKYVELRCDPISGHTALYWYRQSLGQGPEFLIYFQGTGAADDSGLPNDRFFAVRPEGSVSTLKIQRTERGDSAVYLCASSIPGGIYEQYFGPGTRLTVT.

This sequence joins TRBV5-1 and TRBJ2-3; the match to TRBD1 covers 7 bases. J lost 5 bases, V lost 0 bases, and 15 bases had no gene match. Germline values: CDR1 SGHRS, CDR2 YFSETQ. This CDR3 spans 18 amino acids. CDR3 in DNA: TGCGCCAGCAGCTTGGACGGGACAGACCCGGTCATAGGAGATACGCAGTATTTT. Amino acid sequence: CASSLDGTDPVIGDTQYF.

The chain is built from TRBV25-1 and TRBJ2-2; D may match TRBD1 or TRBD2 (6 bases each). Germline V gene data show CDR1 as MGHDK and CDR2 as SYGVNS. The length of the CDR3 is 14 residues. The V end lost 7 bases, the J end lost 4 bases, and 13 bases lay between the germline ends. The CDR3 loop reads CASKYGGGTGELFF. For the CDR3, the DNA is TGTGCCAGCAAGTATGGAGGGGGCACCGGGGAGCTGTTTTTT.